These 24 T cell receptor beta chains were all obtained from the same sample, sequenced in a study of CD8 T cells in Susac syndrome. An amount of RNA that ranged from roughly 0.45 to 1 ug was reverse transcribed with random hexamers. TCRdb redid the calling of the immunoSEQ multiplex PCR reads with MiXCR, one entry per CDR3 protein. Of some 75,000 distinct CDR3 sequences detected, roughly 92% appear once; the ten largest clones hold approximately 0.5%. Sequencing used CD8+ T cells from PBMCs. The receptor source for this set is a human donor with Susac syndrome.

The table lists this clonotype with a few counts. This rearrangement joins TRBV4-1 to TRBJ1-2; D perhaps matches TRBD1 (5 bases). The V end was cut by 1 base, the J end by 5 bases, with 14 bases between. Germline V CDR1 and CDR2: MGHRA, YSYEKL. The CDR3 totals 15 residues. Written as DNA, the CDR3 is TGCGCCAGCAGCCAAGGGGCGCAGGGCGGTTATGGCTACACCTTC. It specifies CASSQGAQGGYGYTF.

V is TRBV20-1 and J is TRBJ2-7; 8 bases line up with TRBD2. V shed 1 base, J shed 2 bases, and the junction held 4 bases outside the gene matches. The CDR3 spans 14 residues. CDR1 and CDR2 from the germline V gene are DFQATT and SNEGSKA (reference sequence). The CDR3 sequence: CSARGSGAAYEQYF. The CDR3 DNA reads as TGCAGTGCTAGAGGTAGCGGGGCAGCCTACGAGCAGTACTTC.

The chain joins TRBV19 to TRBJ2-2; weak D call: TRBD1 (5 bases). CDR3 size: 15 residues. Trimming stripped 6 bases from V and 1 base from J, with 12 bases between. Germline loops: CDR1 LNHDA, CDR2 SQIVND (reference sequence). The CDR3 loop is CASSDPGKNTGELFF. The CDR3 DNA is TGTGCCAGTAGCGATCCAGGGAAGAACACCGGGGAGCTGTTTTTT.

This chain links TRBV21-1 with TRBJ2-3; the listed D gene, TRBD2, was not tested against the DNA. TRBV21-1 is classified as a pseudogene. CDR3 length equals 16 residues. The CDR3 loop reads CASSTHRTSGRGTQYF. CDR3 nucleotide sequence: TGTGCCAGCAGCACCCATCGGACTAGCGGGAGGGGTACGCAGTATTTT.

The chain recombines TRBV7-3 with TRBJ2-2; D is perhaps TRBD2 (5 bases). CDR3 length equals 16 residues. Germline V gives CDR1 SGHTA, CDR2 FQGTGA. V gave up 1 base and J gave up 4 bases, with 13 bases separating them. CDR3: CASSLNGQAGTGELFF. The CDR3 nucleotides read TGTGCCAGCAGCTTAAACGGGCAGGCGGGCACCGGGGAGCTGTTTTTT.

The chain uses TRBV4-3 and TRBJ2-4; TRBD2 is a possible D gene (6 bases). The germline CDR1 and CDR2 sequences are LGHNA and YSLEER. The CDR3 is 13 residues long. The V end was cut by 4 bases, the J end by 3 bases, with 7 bases between. The CDR3 DNA follows: TGCGCCAGCAGCCTCGGGGGCAAAAACATTCAGTACTTC. Its translation is CASSLGGKNIQYF.

This clonotype was counted a few times. V usage is TRBV6-6 and J usage is TRBJ1-5; D is unclear. The V end was cut by 3 bases, the J end by 1 base, with 4 bases between. CDR1 is MNHNY and CDR2 is SVGAGI in the germline V gene (reference sequence). The CDR3 is made up of 13 amino acids. CDR3 DNA: TGTGCCAGCAGTTATGGCAGCAATCAGCCCCAGCATTTT. Translation: CASSYGSNQPQHF.

The V gene is TRBV30, the J gene TRBJ1-5; D gene unclear. The CDR3 covers 13 residues. Germline V gives CDR1 GTSNPN, CDR2 SVGIG (reference sequence). The V end lost 1 base, the J end lost 0 bases, and 4 bases lay between the germline ends. The CDR3 sequence: CAWSADSNQPQHF. Written as DNA, the CDR3 is TGTGCCTGGAGTGCTGATAGCAATCAGCCCCAGCATTTT.

The rearrangement links TRBV12-3 or TRBV12-4 to TRBJ2-7, with 10 nucleotides matching TRBD2. The V and J ends lost 6 bases and 3 bases, in that order; junction bases with no gene match: 2. The CDR3 consists of 13 residues. The CDR3 region is CASRASGSYEQYF. CDR3 DNA: TGTGCCAGCAGAGCTAGCGGGAGCTACGAGCAGTACTTC.

Only one count was recorded for this clonotype. The chain carries TRBV19 and TRBJ2-1; 8 bases map to TRBD2. This CDR3 contains 16 residues. V shed 5 bases and J 7 bases; nucleotides not matched to a gene: 13. Germline V gives CDR1 LNHDA, CDR2 SQIVND (reference sequence). CDR3 DNA: TGTGCCAGTAGTTCAGCCCCTAGCGGGTCATATAATGAGCAGTTCTTC. Its translation: CASSSAPSGSYNEQFF.

The rearrangement joins TRBV30 to TRBJ2-7; maybe TRBD1 (6 bases). The CDR3 totals 17 residues. V was clipped by 0 bases and J by 2 bases, with 20 bases between them. Germline assignment: CDR1 GTSNPN and CDR2 SVGIG (reference sequence). The CDR3 here is CAWSVKEAGVLAYEQYF. For the CDR3, the DNA is TGTGCCTGGAGTGTAAAGGAGGCAGGGGTATTGGCCTACGAGCAGTACTTC.

The chain employs TRBV28 and TRBJ1-5; 8 bases align to TRBD1. V lost 2 bases to trimming and J lost 4 bases; unmatched junction nucleotides: 4. Germline CDR1 MDHEN, CDR2 SYDVKM. This CDR3 region has 15 residues. The CDR3 is CASSLAGQGNQPQHF. In DNA, the CDR3 is TGTGCCAGCAGTTTAGCCGGACAGGGAAATCAGCCCCAGCATTTT.

The chain has TRBV12-3 or TRBV12-4 and TRBJ1-2; no firm D call. Deletions cut 3 bases from V and 4 bases from J, with 3 bases between. The CDR3 extends over 11 amino acids. CDR3 amino acids: CASSFGYGYTF. CDR3 DNA: TGTGCCAGCAGTTTCGGCTATGGCTACACCTTC.

The J gene is TRBJ2-1, the V gene TRBV4-2, with D perhaps given as TRBD1 or TRBD2 (5 bases each). Germline V gene lookup returns CDR1 LGHNA and CDR2 YNFKEQ. The CDR3 runs 15 residues. The germline V and J ends were trimmed by 1 base and 2 bases, with 9 bases remaining between them. This CDR3 reads CASSQGDQTYNEQFF. The DNA of the CDR3 is TGTGCCAGCAGCCAAGGGGACCAAACCTACAATGAGCAGTTCTTC.

The rearrangement links TRBV29-1 to TRBJ2-2; D unclear. Trimming pared 7 bases from V and 5 bases from J, leaving 14 bases between. Germline loops: CDR1 SQVTM, CDR2 ANQGSEA. The length of the CDR3 is 13 residues. The CDR3 DNA reads as TGCAGCGCCAGTTTTTTCGAGACCGGGGAGCTGTTTTTT. Its protein product is CSASFFETGELFF.

The chain links TRBV19 to TRBJ2-1, with 7 bases lining up with TRBD2. CDR1 is LNHDA and CDR2 is SQIVND in the germline V gene (reference sequence). Trimming at V came to 7 bases and at J to 4 bases, leaving 10 bases not matched to a gene. The CDR3 consists of 15 residues. The chain's CDR3 is CASTRREAPYNEQFF. In DNA form, the CDR3 reads TGTGCCAGTACGCGTCGGGAGGCCCCATACAATGAGCAGTTCTTC.

The chain is built from TRBV28 and TRBJ2-1; D not resolved. The germline V and J ends were trimmed by 3 bases and 12 bases, with 18 bases remaining between them. CDR1 and CDR2 from the germline V gene are MDHEN and SYDVKM. The CDR3 is made up of 14 amino acids. The CDR3 reads CASSFLSSNPAQFF. The CDR3 DNA sequence: TGTGCCAGCAGTTTTTTATCCAGCAACCCAGCGCAGTTCTTC.

This chain links TRBV6-5 with TRBJ2-1, with 9 nucleotides matching TRBD2. Trimming cost V 2 bases and J 4 bases; bases outside gene matches: 18. Looked up from germline, CDR1 is MNHEY and CDR2 is SVGAGI. This CDR3 is built from 20 residues. The CDR3 is CASSYRLGLAREGGYNEQFF. Here the CDR3 DNA reads TGTGCCAGCAGTTACAGGTTGGGACTAGCCAGAGAGGGGGGATACAATGAGCAGTTCTTC.

Here the CDR3 reads CASSLPGDSYEQYF. CDR3 bases: TGTGCCAGCAGCTTGCCAGGGGACTCCTACGAGCAGTACTTC. The gene calls are TRBV5-6 and TRBJ2-7, with D possibly matching TRBD1 (6 bases). The germline V gene has CDR1 SGHDT and CDR2 YYEEEE. The ends were cut back, 1 base at V and 0 bases at J, with 8 bases in the middle. There are 14 residues in the CDR3. Supplemented by reference TRBV5-6 and TRBJ2-7, the full variable domain reads DAGVTQSPTHLIKTRGQQVTLRCSPKSGHDTVSWYQQALGQGPQFIFQYYEEEERQRGNFPDRFSGHQFPNYSSELNVNALLLGDSALYLCASSLPGDSYEQYFGPGTRLTVT.

The rearrangement joins TRBV20-1 to TRBJ1-1, with D tentatively TRBD1 (6 bases). Germline V gene data show CDR1 as DFQATT and CDR2 as SNEGSKA (reference sequence). V was cut by 5 bases and J by 0 bases, with 13 bases left in between. This CDR3 has 14 residues. CDR3 loop: CSARRDTVNTEAFF. DNA of the CDR3: TGCAGTGCTCGTCGGGACACCGTGAACACTGAAGCTTTCTTT.

The rearrangement uses TRBV19 and TRBJ1-1; D is ambiguous. V lost 3 bases, J lost 3 bases, and 5 bases lay in between. Germline CDR1 reads LNHDA; CDR2 reads SQIVND (reference sequence). The CDR3 runs 12 residues. CDR3 sequence reads: CASSISDTEAFF. For the CDR3, the DNA is TGTGCCAGTAGTATCTCGGACACTGAAGCTTTCTTT.

J is TRBJ1-1 and V is TRBV12-3 or TRBV12-4; D unresolved. This CDR3 is 14 amino acids long. V lost 1 base and J 0 bases, leaving 6 bases between the germline ends. Here the CDR3 DNA reads TGTGCCAGCAGTTTAGGGACCGTGAACACTGAAGCTTTCTTT. Protein product: CASSLGTVNTEAFF.

The chain is built from TRBV3-1 and TRBJ2-1; 8 bases align to TRBD2. J lost 1 base, V lost 1 base, and 3 bases had no gene match. CDR3 length: 16 amino acids. Germline V gene sequence: CDR1 LGHDT, CDR2 YNNKEL (reference sequence). The CDR3 DNA reads as TGTGCCAGCAGCCAAGTTAGCGGGATATCCTACAATGAGCAGTTCTTC. Protein product: CASSQVSGISYNEQFF.

The chain has TRBV20-1 and TRBJ2-7; D is uncertain. V lost 3 bases to trimming and J lost 1 base, with 10 bases between them. The V gene's germline CDR1 is DFQATT and CDR2 SNEGSKA (reference sequence). The CDR3 sequence is 13 residues long. Here the CDR3 DNA reads TGCAGTGCTAGTCGTAGGGTATCCTACGAGCAGTACTTC. This encodes CSASRRVSYEQYF.